A single sample is the source of the 2 T cell receptor beta chains below, sequenced in a study of radiotherapy plus CTLA-4 blockade in lung cancer. Data came from immunoSEQ multiplex PCR; TCRdb stores just in-frame clones and leaves some out. Among some 30,000 clones listed, less than 85% were seen once. Sample: peripheral blood, taken from a patient treated with radiotherapy plus ipilimumab. The receptor set was obtained from a human donor with non-small cell lung cancer who had stable disease on radiotherapy plus ipilimumab.

The CDR3 sequence: CASSAGQGKSSPLHF. The CDR3 region has the DNA TGCGCCAGCAGCGCCGGACAGGGAAAGAGTTCACCCCTCCACTTT. This rearrangement joins TRBV5-1 to TRBJ1-6; 8 bases agree with TRBD1. Germline lookup yields CDR1 SGHRS and CDR2 YFSETQ. This CDR3 has 15 residues. Unmatched junction bases numbered 9, after V lost 4 bases and J lost 9 bases. The full variable domain, in which reference TRBV5-1 and TRBJ1-6 provide the parts outside the CDR3, is KAGVTQTPRYLIKTRGQQVTLSCSPISGHRSVSWYQQTPGQGLQFLFEYFSETQRNKGNFPGRFSGRQFSNSRSEMNVSTLELGDSALYLCASSAGQGKSSPLHFGNGTRLTVT.

The chain is built from TRBV6-5 and TRBJ1-3; 7 bases are shared with TRBD1. Germline V lookup: CDR1 MNHEY, CDR2 SVGAGI. This CDR3 is built from 15 residues. Unmatched junction bases numbered 8, after V lost 6 bases and J lost 3 bases. The CDR3 reads CASRSTGTVGNTIYF. The CDR3 DNA follows: TGTGCCAGCAGAAGCACCGGGACAGTTGGAAACACCATATATTTT.